The sequence of this T cell receptor beta chain was determined in a study of PD-1 and CTLA-4 blockade in melanoma. V lost 3 bases to trimming and J lost 3 bases, with 6 bases between them. The CDR3 has 12 residues. Clones were read by immunoSEQ multiplex PCR, and TCRdb kept only the in-frame ones, dropping some. The sample has about 11,000 clones, around 82% seen once; the top ten hold around 32%. The sequences come from CD8+ T cells from peripheral blood, collected from a patient given anti-PD-1 treatment. The chain uses TRBV12-3 or TRBV12-4 and TRBJ2-7; D unclear. The receptor was isolated from a human donor with melanoma. The CDR3: CASSLNIYEQYF. The CDR3, as DNA: TGTGCCAGCAGTTTGAATATCTACGAGCAGTACTTC.